The T cell receptor (beta chain) under discussion was sequenced for a study of cytomegalovirus exposure and HLA in healthy donors. On the study more broadly: Unique TCRs from HLA-typed donors, around 79 million of them, were held in an early data release. General study points: In a later analysis, most CMV-associated TCR beta chains appeared HLA-restricted.

PCR used 60 Vbeta primers and 13 Jbeta primers. The repertoire was sequenced with immunoSEQ multiplex PCR; TCRdb's copy has only in-frame clones and lacks some. Of 95,000 or so clones in the sample, 81% were seen once. Losses at the gene ends were 5 bases for V and 6 bases for J; bases not matched to a gene: 8. The germline V gene encodes CDR1 SGHAT and CDR2 FQNNGV. CDR3 length equals 15 residues. Notes on this clone: No antigen is known for it.

Sequencing was performed on PBMCs. The V and J genes are TRBV11-2 and TRBJ1-5; the match to TRBD1 covers 9 bases. The TCR was taken from a woman in her seventies in good health and CMV-seropositive. The DNA of the CDR3 is TGTGCCAGCAGCATTACCGGGACAGGGTTTCAGCCCCAGCATTTT. It encodes CASSITGTGFQPQHF.